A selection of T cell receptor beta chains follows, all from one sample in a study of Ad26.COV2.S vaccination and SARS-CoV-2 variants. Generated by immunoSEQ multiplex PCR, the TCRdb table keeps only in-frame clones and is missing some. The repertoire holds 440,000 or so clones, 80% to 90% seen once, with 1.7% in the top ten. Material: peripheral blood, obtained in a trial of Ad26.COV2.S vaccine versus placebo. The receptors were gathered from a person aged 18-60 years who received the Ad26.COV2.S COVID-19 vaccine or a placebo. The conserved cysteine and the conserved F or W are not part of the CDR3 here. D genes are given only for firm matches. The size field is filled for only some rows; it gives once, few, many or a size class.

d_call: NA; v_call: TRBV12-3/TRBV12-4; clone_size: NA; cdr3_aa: ASSFADTQY
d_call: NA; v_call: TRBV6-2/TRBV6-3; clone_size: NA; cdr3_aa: ASSGLGVNIGELF
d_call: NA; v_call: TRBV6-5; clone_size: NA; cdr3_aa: ASSLEQTLYEQY
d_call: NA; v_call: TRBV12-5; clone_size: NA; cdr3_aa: ASGLGQGYQETQY
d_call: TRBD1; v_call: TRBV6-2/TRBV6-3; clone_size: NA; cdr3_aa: ASSYAGTGGGGYT
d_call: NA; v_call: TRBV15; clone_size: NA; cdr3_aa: ATGGGIWTEAF
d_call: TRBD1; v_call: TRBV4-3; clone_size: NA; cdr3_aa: ASSQDIAPVRQGQNSPLH
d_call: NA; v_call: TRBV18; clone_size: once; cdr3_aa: ASSPPGWVVTDTQY
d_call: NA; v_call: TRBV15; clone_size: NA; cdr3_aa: ATRRDRTNTEAF
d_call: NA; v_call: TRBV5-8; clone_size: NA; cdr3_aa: ASSPDTFNTEAF
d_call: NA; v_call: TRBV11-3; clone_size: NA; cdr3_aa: ASSLGGSSSHEQY
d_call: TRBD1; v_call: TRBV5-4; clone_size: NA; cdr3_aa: ASSRTGNNEQF
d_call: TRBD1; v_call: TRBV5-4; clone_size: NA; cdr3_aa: ASSYRGVSGNTIY
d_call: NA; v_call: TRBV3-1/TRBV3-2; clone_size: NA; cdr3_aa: ASSQVRAGTSSGNTIY
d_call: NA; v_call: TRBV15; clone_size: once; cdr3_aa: ATSRRYQETQY
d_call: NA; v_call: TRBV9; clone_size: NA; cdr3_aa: ASSLGGGVYNEQF
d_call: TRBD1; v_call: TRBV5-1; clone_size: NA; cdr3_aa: ASRPGQGASNNEKLF
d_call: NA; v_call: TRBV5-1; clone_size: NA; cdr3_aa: ASSTTSSGANVLT
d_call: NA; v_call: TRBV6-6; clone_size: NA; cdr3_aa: ASSYSPTGSTDTQY
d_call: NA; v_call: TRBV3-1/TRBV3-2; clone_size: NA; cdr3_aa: ASSQFQGYGYT
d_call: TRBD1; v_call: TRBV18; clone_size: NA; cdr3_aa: ASSRTRGRENTEAF
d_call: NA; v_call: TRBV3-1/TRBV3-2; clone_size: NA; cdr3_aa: ASSPPRDKNYGYT
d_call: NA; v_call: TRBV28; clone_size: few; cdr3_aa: ASSLGLEGNEQY
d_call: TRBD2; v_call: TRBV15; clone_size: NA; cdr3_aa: ATSSLEGLAGDEQF
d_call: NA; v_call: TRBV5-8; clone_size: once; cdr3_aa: ASSPGQLLGTDTQY
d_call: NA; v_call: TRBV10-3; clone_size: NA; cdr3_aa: AISASDYPHEQY
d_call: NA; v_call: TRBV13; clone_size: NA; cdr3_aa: ASSLAGIEYEQY
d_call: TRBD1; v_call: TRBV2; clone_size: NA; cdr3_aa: ASSEEGQGAETQY
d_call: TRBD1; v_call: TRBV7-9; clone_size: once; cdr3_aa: ASSLVDRAYNEQF
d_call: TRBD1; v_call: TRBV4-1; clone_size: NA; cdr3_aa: ASSQVQGAGSPLH
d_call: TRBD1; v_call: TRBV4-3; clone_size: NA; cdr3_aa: ASSQDRGTGFYGYT
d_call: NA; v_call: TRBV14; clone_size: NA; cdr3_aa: ASSQGYRRARTTDTQY
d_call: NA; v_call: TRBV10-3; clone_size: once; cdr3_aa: AISERPDIAQPQH
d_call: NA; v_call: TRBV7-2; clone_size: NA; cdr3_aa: ASSLGSRAYGYT
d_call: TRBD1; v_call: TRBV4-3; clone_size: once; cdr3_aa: ASSPNNRGGQPQH
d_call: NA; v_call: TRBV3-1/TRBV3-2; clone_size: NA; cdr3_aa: ASSQGIGPLNEQF
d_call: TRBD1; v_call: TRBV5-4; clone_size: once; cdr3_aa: ASSPRTGIITEAF
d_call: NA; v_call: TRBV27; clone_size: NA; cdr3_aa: ARSSPPWDPKMNTEAF
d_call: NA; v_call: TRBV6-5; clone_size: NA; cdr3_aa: ASRKYGSYNSPLH
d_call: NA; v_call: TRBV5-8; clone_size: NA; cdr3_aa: ASSFRGRGGGSNQPQH
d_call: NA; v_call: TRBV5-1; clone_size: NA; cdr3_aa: ASSPLVGAGELF
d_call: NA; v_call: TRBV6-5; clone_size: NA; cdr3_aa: ASSGWGGSPLH
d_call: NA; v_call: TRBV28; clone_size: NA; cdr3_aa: ASGAQEQF
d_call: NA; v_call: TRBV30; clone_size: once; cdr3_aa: AWSVRGAQPQH
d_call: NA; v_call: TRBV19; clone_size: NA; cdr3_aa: ASSIIRAGQPQH
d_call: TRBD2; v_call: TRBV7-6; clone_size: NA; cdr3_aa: ASSLATTGTSYQF